The rows below give T cell receptor beta chains drawn from one sample of a study of CD4+ T cells in melanoma. This table comes from immunoSEQ multiplex PCR, and its TCRdb copy is limited to in-frame clones, with some not included. The sample carries about 5,000 clones, approximately 60% recorded once. The sequenced sample consisted of cells from a culture (not recorded whether cultured in vitro). All receptors come from a human donor with melanoma. Each CDR3 is given with its conserved first and last residue. Each record gives: V gene, J gene, D gene, clone size, CDR3 DNA, CDR3 protein. The D gene is left open where the match is weak. The listing skips clone size in some rows; elsewhere it reads once, few, many or a size class.

TRBV30	TRBJ1-1	.	.	TGTGCCTGGAAGGTTCGGGGCTATCCCACTGAAGCTTTCTTT	CAWKVRGYPTEAFF
TRBV5-8	TRBJ1-1	TRBD1	few	TGTGCCATTCCGGGGGACAGGGGAATGGGCGCTGAAGCTTTCTTT	CAIPGDRGMGAEAFF
TRBV4-1	TRBJ1-5	.	.	TGCGCCAGCAGCCAAGATGCGGGGGCCTTCAATCAGCCCCAGCATTTT	CASSQDAGAFNQPQHF
TRBV12-3/TRBV12-4	TRBJ2-1	TRBD1	.	TGTGCCAGCACCCGGACAGGGGAGTATGAGCAGTTCTTC	CASTRTGEYEQFF
TRBV6-5	TRBJ2-3	.	medium-sized	TGTGCCAGCAGTTACTCGCCTAGCACAGATACGCAGTATTTT	CASSYSPSTDTQYF
TRBV9	TRBJ1-5	.	.	TGTGCCAGCAGCCCCAGCGGGGGGGGCGGTCAGCCCCAGCATTTT	CASSPSGGGGQPQHF
TRBV3-1/TRBV3-2	TRBJ2-7	.	.	TGTGCCAGCGGAGCAGGGGAGTCTACCCAGCAGTACTTC	CASGAGESTQQYF
TRBV3-1/TRBV3-2	TRBJ2-7	.	once	TGTGCCAGCAGCCAAGAGGGCCTCTCCTACGAGCAGTACTTC	CASSQEGLSYEQYF
TRBV7-8	TRBJ1-2	.	.	TGTGCCAGCAGCTCCTACGAGGGGGTTCGCTATGGCTACACCTTC	CASSSYEGVRYGYTF
TRBV9	TRBJ1-2	.	.	TGTGCCAGCAGCGTAGCTACGTTTTGGGGAGAGCTGGAGTATGGCTACACCTTC	CASSVATFWGELEYGYTF
TRBV5-1	TRBJ2-7	.	.	TGCGCCAGCAGCTTGTCAGAGAGCTGGTACGAGCAGTACTTC	CASSLSESWYEQYF
TRBV3-1/TRBV3-2	TRBJ2-2	.	few	TGTGCCAGCAGCCAAGGAATAGGGACGGCGAACACCGGGGAGCTGTTTTTT	CASSQGIGTANTGELFF
TRBV29-1	TRBJ2-5	TRBD1	.	TGCAGTGGGACAGGGGATGAAGAGACCCAGTACTTC	CSGTGDEETQYF
TRBV27	TRBJ1-2	TRBD1	medium-sized	TGTGCCAGCAGTCCCCAAGACAGGGTGTATGGCTACACCTTC	CASSPQDRVYGYTF
TRBV5-1	TRBJ2-5	TRBD2	.	TGCGCCAGCAGCTGGGGACTAGCGGGGGAAAGTGGGACCCAGTACTTC	CASSWGLAGESGTQYF
TRBV14	TRBJ2-7	.	.	TGTGCCAGCAGCCAAGAGGGACAACCCCCCCTATACGAGCAGTACTTC	CASSQEGQPPLYEQYF
TRBV6-6	TRBJ1-6	TRBD1	.	TGTGCCAGCAATAGGGACAGGTTTAATTCACCCCTCCACTTT	CASNRDRFNSPLHF
TRBV9	TRBJ2-3	TRBD2	.	TGTGCCAGCAGCCCCCGACTAGCGGGGGACACAGATACGCAGTATTTT	CASSPRLAGDTDTQYF
TRBV13	TRBJ1-5	TRBD1	.	TGTGCCAGCAGCAAGGGACAGTCTAATCAGCCCCAGCATTTT	CASSKGQSNQPQHF
TRBV7-2	TRBJ2-5	.	.	TGTGCCAGCGGGGGGGAGACCCAGTACTTC	CASGGETQYF
TRBV2	TRBJ1-2	.	.	TGTGCCAGCAGTGACGCCCCCGGAAGAGACTATGGCTACACCTTC	CASSDAPGRDYGYTF
TRBV4-3	TRBJ2-7	TRBD1	.	TGCGCCAGCAGCCAACAGGACAGGGCCTCCTACGAGCAGTACTTC	CASSQQDRASYEQYF
TRBV30	TRBJ2-7	.	.	TGTGCCTGGAGTGTTGGGGTTGGAGGGTGGTACGAGCAGTACTTC	CAWSVGVGGWYEQYF
TRBV10-3	TRBJ1-1	.	.	TGTGCCATCAGCCCCGATCAAACCATCAACACTGAAGCTTTCTTT	CAISPDQTINTEAFF
TRBV5-8	TRBJ1-2	.	large	TGTGCCAGCAAGGAGTCAGGCTACACCTTC	CASKESGYTF
TRBV5-1	TRBJ1-2	TRBD1	.	TGCGCCAGCGGGCAAAACACAGGGGTGAAAGACTATGGCTACACCTTC	CASGQNTGVKDYGYTF
TRBV6-5	TRBJ1-4	.	.	TGTGCCAGCAGCCACGACAGAGAAAAACTGTTTTTT	CASSHDREKLFF
TRBV15	TRBJ1-2	.	.	TGTGCCACCAGCAGCCCTCTGGACACCGGCTATGGCTACACCTTC	CATSSPLDTGYGYTF
TRBV4-1	TRBJ2-7	TRBD1	.	TGCGCCAGCAGCGGGACAGGGGAGAGAGAGCAGTACTTC	CASSGTGEREQYF
TRBV27	TRBJ2-7	TRBD2	.	TGTGCCAGCAGTCCGACTAGCGGGGGAATCTCCTACGAGCAGTACTTC	CASSPTSGGISYEQYF
TRBV4-1	TRBJ1-1	TRBD1	medium-sized	TGCGCCAGCAGTCCCGGGACAGGGGGCTGGGACACTGAAGCTTTCTTT	CASSPGTGGWDTEAFF
TRBV5-4	TRBJ1-1	.	.	TGTGCCAGCAGCTTGGCGGGTCGTACAAACACTGAAGCTTTCTTT	CASSLAGRTNTEAFF
TRBV3-1/TRBV3-2	TRBJ1-5	.	.	TGTGCCAGCAGCCAGAGATTGGGGCATCAGCCCCAGCATTTT	CASSQRLGHQPQHF
TRBV30	TRBJ2-7	.	.	TGTGCCTGGAGTGTACAAGGCTACGAGCAGTACTTC	CAWSVQGYEQYF
TRBV27	TRBJ2-2	.	.	TGTGCCAGCAGTCGCACCGGGGAGCTGTTTTTT	CASSRTGELFF
TRBV19	TRBJ1-3	.	.	TGTGCCACTACATACTCTGGAAACACCATATATTTT	CATTYSGNTIYF
TRBV4-2	TRBJ1-2	.	.	TGTGCCAGCAGCCAAAACCGTGGACAGATAAACTATGGCTACACCTTC	CASSQNRGQINYGYTF
TRBV5-4	TRBJ2-1	TRBD1	.	TGTGCCAGCAGCGAGGACAGGGGCGGCTCCTACAATGAGCAGTTCTTC	CASSEDRGGSYNEQFF
TRBV27	TRBJ1-5	TRBD1	.	TGTGCCAGCAGTCCGACAGGGGGCCCTCAGCCCCAGCATTTT	CASSPTGGPQPQHF
TRBV3-1/TRBV3-2	TRBJ2-7	.	.	TGTGCCAGCAGCCACGGCAAATACGAGCAGTACTTC	CASSHGKYEQYF
TRBV29-1	TRBJ2-7	.	.	TGCAGCGCCCTGACTCGGGAGCAGTACTTC	CSALTREQYF
TRBV13	TRBJ2-1	.	.	TGTGCCAGCAGCCCTCGGGCGCACAATGAGCAGTTCTTC	CASSPRAHNEQFF
TRBV11-2	TRBJ1-6	.	.	TGTGCCAGCAGCTTAGTCTGGACAGAACTCCACTTT	CASSLVWTELHF
TRBV5-1	TRBJ2-7	.	.	TGCGCCAGCAGCCCCCGTAAGTCAGCCTACGAGCAGTACTTC	CASSPRKSAYEQYF
TRBV27	TRBJ2-6	.	.	TGTGCCAGCTCCCACGGGGCCAACGTCCTGACTTTC	CASSHGANVLTF
TRBV30	TRBJ2-3	TRBD2	few	TGTGCCTGGATAGGCGCGGGGGGCCCCACAGATACGCAGTATTTT	CAWIGAGGPTDTQYF
TRBV5-5	TRBJ2-2	.	.	TGTGCCAGCAGCTTAAGGGCTCCCGGGGAGCTGTTTTTT	CASSLRAPGELFF